This entry lists 27 T cell receptor beta chains sequenced from one sample in a study of cytomegalovirus exposure and HLA in healthy donors. The PCR ran on 60 Vbeta and 13 Jbeta primers. Some clones are missing from TCRdb's copy, which holds only in-frame ones; the method was immunoSEQ multiplex PCR. The table has about 130,000 clones, about two thirds seen once. Sequencing input: PBMCs. These receptors came from an older woman in good health and CMV-seropositive.

The V gene is TRBV6-5, the J gene TRBJ1-2; no clear D gene. V lost 10 bases, J lost 4 bases, and 16 bases lay in between. Germline V gene lookup returns CDR1 MNHEY and CDR2 SVGAGI. The CDR3 totals 13 residues. CDR3 DNA: TGTGCCACCTTTACTCGGGGAATCTATGGCTACACCTTC. Translating it yields CATFTRGIYGYTF.

The chain carries TRBV18 and TRBJ2-2; 8 bases are a match to TRBD1. Trimming at V came to 3 bases and at J to 2 bases, leaving 5 bases not matched to a gene. This CDR3 contains 16 residues. Germline V lookup: CDR1 KGHSH, CDR2 LQKENI. This CDR3 is CASSPQGAPNTGELFF. CDR3 DNA: TGTGCCAGCTCACCTCAGGGGGCACCTAACACCGGGGAGCTGTTTTTT.

This chain connects TRBV10-1 to TRBJ1-6; D possibly corresponds to TRBD1 (6 bases). Per germline, CDR1 WNHNN and CDR2 SYGVQD (reference sequence). This CDR3 is built from 13 residues. The ends were cut back, 10 bases at V and 6 bases at J, with 13 bases in the middle. The CDR3 loop reads CATRDMPNSPLHF. The CDR3 bases are TGCGCCACTCGGGACATGCCTAATTCACCCCTCCACTTT.

V usage is TRBV5-6 and J usage is TRBJ1-1; no reliable D call. CDR1 and CDR2 from the germline V gene are SGHDT and YYEEEE. The CDR3 has 14 residues. Trimming took off 0 bases at V and 4 bases at J, with 10 bases between the two ends. CDR3 nucleotides: TGTGCCAGCAGCTTGGGCTACCCAACCACTGAAGCTTTCTTT. It codes for CASSLGYPTTEAFF.

J is TRBJ2-7 and V is TRBV27; 8 bases map to TRBD1. The germline gives CDR1 MNHEY, CDR2 SMNVEV (reference sequence). This CDR3 region has 13 residues. The trim removed 3 bases at V and 6 bases at J, leaving 4 bases unmatched. The CDR3 loop reads CASSFGQGGEQYF. The CDR3 DNA reads as TGTGCCAGCAGTTTCGGACAGGGTGGCGAGCAGTACTTC.

This clone was counted only a few times. The gene calls are TRBV2 and TRBJ2-5, with a possible D match to TRBD2 (7 bases). In germline, CDR1 is SNHLY, CDR2 FYNNEI. The V end was cut by 4 bases, the J end by 4 bases, with 10 bases between. CDR3 length: 13 amino acids. CDR3 bases: TGTGCCAGCAGTGCCCGGGGGGCAGAGACCCAGTACTTC. As protein: CASSARGAETQYF.

DNA of the CDR3: TGTTCCGGAGGGCCGGGGCCACCCTCCTACGAGCAGTACTTC. This encodes CSGGPGPPSYEQYF. The genes are TRBV7-9 and TRBJ2-7; D is perhaps TRBD2 (6 bases). The CDR3 contains 14 residues. CDR1 is SEHNR and CDR2 is FQNEAQ in the germline V gene (reference sequence).

This rearrangement joins TRBV5-6 to TRBJ1-1; TRBD1 matches 8 bases. The CDR3 is made up of 16 amino acids. The ends lost 1 base at V and 3 bases at J; junction bases unmatched: 8. Germline V gene data show CDR1 as SGHDT and CDR2 as YYEEEE. The CDR3 region has the DNA TGTGCCAGCAGCTTGATGGGGACAGGAGGGGACACTGAAGCTTTCTTT. This translates into CASSLMGTGGDTEAFF. The complete variable domain, with remaining parts taken from reference TRBV5-6 and TRBJ1-1, reads DAGVTQSPTHLIKTRGQQVTLRCSPKSGHDTVSWYQQALGQGPQFIFQYYEEEERQRGNFPDRFSGHQFPNYSSELNVNALLLGDSALYLCASSLMGTGGDTEAFFGQGTRLTVV.

This clone has only a few counts. This chain connects TRBV19 to TRBJ1-2; D gene ambiguous. The CDR3 contains 16 residues. With 6 bases removed from V and 0 bases from J, the gap between germline ends came to 17 bases. The germline gives CDR1 LNHDA, CDR2 SQIVND (reference sequence). The CDR3 nucleotides are TGTGCCAGTAGCCCGGCCAGCCCTCGGGCTAACTATGGCTACACCTTC. It codes for CASSPASPRANYGYTF.

This chain links TRBV10-3 with TRBJ2-7, with 7 nucleotides matching TRBD1. The CDR3 has 14 amino acids. With 10 bases clipped from V and 0 bases from J, the junction kept 9 bases outside the gene matches. The germline V gene encodes CDR1 ENHRY and CDR2 SYGVKD. The CDR3 DNA follows: TGTGCCACCATGAAGGGGGACAGCTCCTACGAGCAGTACTTC. Amino acid sequence: CATMKGDSSYEQYF.

About this clone: The same CDR3 arises from other DNA sequences in this sample as well. This rearrangement joins TRBV6-5 to TRBJ2-7; the match to TRBD1 covers 9 bases. Germline CDR1 reads MNHEY; CDR2 reads SVGAGI. The CDR3 covers 14 residues. The junction had 5 bases not matched to a gene; V was cut back by 8 bases and J by 0 bases. CDR3 nucleotide sequence: TGTGCCAGCTCAAGACAGGGGGGCTCCTACGAGCAGTACTTC. Translated, it gives CASSRQGGSYEQYF.

The chain links TRBV7-9 to TRBJ2-1; D is perhaps TRBD2 (5 bases). Germline loops: CDR1 SEHNR, CDR2 FQNEAQ (reference sequence). V was trimmed by 3 bases and J by 3 bases, leaving 9 bases between them. The CDR3 runs to 14 residues. Here the CDR3 DNA reads TGTGCCAGCAGCTTTAGGACTGACTACAATGAGCAGTTCTTC. Its protein is CASSFRTDYNEQFF.

The chain has TRBV6-6 and TRBJ1-5, with D possibly being TRBD1 (6 bases). V lost 5 bases, J lost 0 bases, and 11 bases lay in between. CDR3 length: 15 amino acids. Germline V lookup: CDR1 MNHNY, CDR2 SVGAGI (reference sequence). The CDR3 DNA reads TGTGCCAGCAGTCCTCAGGGGCTTAGCAATCAGCCCCAGCATTTT. Its translation is CASSPQGLSNQPQHF.

This chain joins TRBV21-1 and TRBJ2-3; the tabulated D call, TRBD2, remains unverified against the DNA. TRBV21-1 is listed as a pseudogene. This CDR3 comprises 19 residues. CDR3 sequence: CASSTEQGFLAGGADTQYF. The CDR3 region has the DNA TGTGCCAGCAGTACGGAACAGGGCTTCCTAGCGGGGGGCGCAGATACGCAGTATTTT.

The chain recombines TRBV19 with TRBJ1-5; unclear D gene. V lost 4 bases and J lost 0, with 16 bases in between. The germline V gene has CDR1 LNHDA and CDR2 SQIVND (reference sequence). This CDR3 contains 17 residues. The CDR3 DNA is TGTGCCAGTAGTAGTGAGCCGTCGGGATATAGCAATCAGCCCCAGCATTTT. Translating it yields CASSSEPSGYSNQPQHF. The variable domain in full, completed from reference TRBV19 and TRBJ1-5, reads DGGITQSPKYLFRKEGQNVTLSCEQNLNHDAMYWYRQDPGQGLRLIYYSQIVNDFQKGDIAEGYSVSREKKESFPLTVTSAQKNPTAFYLCASSSEPSGYSNQPQHFGDGTRLSIL.

This clone was observed once. The CDR3 DNA sequence: TGTGCCAGCAGTGGAGGCGACGGTTCTAACTATGGCTACACCTTC. As protein: CASSGGDGSNYGYTF. J is TRBJ1-2 and V is TRBV6-1; D not certain. Trimming shortened V by 4 bases and J by 0 bases, and 12 bases separated the two germline ends. CDR1 and CDR2 from the germline V gene are MNHNS and SASEGT. This CDR3 contains 15 residues.

The chain combines TRBV7-9 with TRBJ2-1; the match to TRBD1 covers 7 bases. The CDR3 is made up of 15 amino acids. CDR1 and CDR2 from the germline V gene are SEHNR and FQNEAQ (reference sequence). Losses at the gene ends were 5 bases for V and 7 bases for J; bases not matched to a gene: 11. CDR3 loop: CASSLSRQGTNEQFF. CDR3 nucleotides: TGTGCCAGCAGCCTCTCAAGACAGGGAACTAATGAGCAGTTCTTC.

The chain joins TRBV13 to TRBJ2-7, with D maybe TRBD2 (5 bases). V was shortened by 5 bases and J by 2 bases, with 13 bases between the two germline ends. Germline lookup yields CDR1 PRHDT and CDR2 FYEKMQ (reference sequence). The CDR3 sequence is 14 residues long. DNA for the CDR3: TGTGCCAGCAGCCGAGACTTGGGAGCCTACGAGCAGTACTTC. It yields the protein CASSRDLGAYEQYF.

This chain's CDR3 is CSVGAGADTQYF. The CDR3 coding sequence is TGCAGCGTCGGGGCGGGGGCAGATACGCAGTATTTT. The chain employs TRBV29-1 and TRBJ2-3; 7 nucleotides line up with TRBD2. The V gene's germline CDR1 is SQVTM and CDR2 ANQGSEA. V lost 6 bases to trimming and J lost 4 bases; unmatched junction nucleotides: 4. CDR3 size: 12 residues.

The rearrangement uses TRBV6-5 and TRBJ1-1; 7 bases agree with TRBD1. The junction had 8 bases not matched to a gene; V was cut back by 5 bases and J by 5 bases. In germline, CDR1 is MNHEY, CDR2 SVGAGI. CDR3 length: 14 amino acids. DNA of the CDR3: TGTGCCAGCAGTCTACAGGGGATTCGAACTGAAGCTTTCTTT. This encodes CASSLQGIRTEAFF.

The chain employs TRBV13 and TRBJ2-3; 9 bases map to TRBD2. V lost 5 bases to trimming and J lost 3 bases; unmatched junction nucleotides: 3. Germline CDR1 is PRHDT and CDR2 is FYEKMQ (reference sequence). The CDR3 is 14 amino acids. The CDR3 nucleotides read TGTGCCAGCAGCCGCGGGGGGGTAACAGATACGCAGTATTTT. It yields the protein CASSRGGVTDTQYF.

V and J are TRBV7-2 and TRBJ2-1; 7 bases map to TRBD1. V dropped 2 bases and J dropped 16; count of bases not matched to a gene: 11. The CDR3 has 13 amino acids. Germline loops: CDR1 SGHTA, CDR2 FQGNSA. For the CDR3, the DNA is TGTGCCAGCAGCTTAAGAACAGGGGAGAATCATTTCTTC. Residues: CASSLRTGENHFF.

The chain links TRBV6-5 to TRBJ2-7; the D gene is possibly TRBD1 (6 bases). Between the trimmed V and J ends, which lost 6 bases and 2 bases, there was a span of 14 bases. The CDR3 is 14 residues long. Germline assignment: CDR1 MNHEY and CDR2 SVGAGI. CDR3 nucleotide sequence: TGTGCCAGCAGACCCCGGGACAAAGCCTACGAGCAGTACTTC. Protein sequence: CASRPRDKAYEQYF.

The V call is TRBV10-2, the J call TRBJ2-1, with a possible D match to TRBD1 (6 bases). The germline V gene has CDR1 WSHSY and CDR2 SAAADI. This CDR3 has 14 amino acids. V lost 7 bases, J lost 0 bases, and 10 bases lay in between. The CDR3 nucleotides read TGCGCCAGCACAGGGGTTAGCTCCTACAATGAGCAGTTCTTC. This sequence encodes CASTGVSSYNEQFF.

The J gene is TRBJ1-3, the V gene TRBV7-9; 7 bases match TRBD1. The CDR3 covers 16 residues. V was clipped by 5 bases and J by 0 bases; unmatched bases: 7. Germline V lookup: CDR1 SEHNR, CDR2 FQNEAQ (reference sequence). The CDR3 sequence: CASSPPDRNSGNTIYF. CDR3 DNA sequence: TGTGCCAGCAGCCCCCCGGACAGGAACTCTGGAAACACCATATATTTT.

There are a few counts of this clone. The CDR3, as DNA: TGTGCCAGCAGTTACCATCGACAGGGCACTGAAGCTTTCTTT. Protein sequence: CASSYHRQGTEAFF. The V call is TRBV6-5, the J call TRBJ1-1; TRBD1 matches 7 bases. Trimming cost V 2 bases and J 4 bases; bases outside gene matches: 4. CDR1 MNHEY and CDR2 SVGAGI come from the germline V gene. This CDR3 contains 14 residues.

The chain links TRBV11-2 to TRBJ1-4, with D uncertain. CDR3 size: 14 residues. Trimming stripped 2 bases from V and 7 bases from J, with 11 bases between. The V gene's germline CDR1 is SGHAT and CDR2 FQNNGV. The CDR3 sequence: CASSLTGWSEKLFF. In DNA form, the CDR3 reads TGTGCCAGCAGCTTAACGGGGTGGAGTGAAAAACTGTTTTTT.